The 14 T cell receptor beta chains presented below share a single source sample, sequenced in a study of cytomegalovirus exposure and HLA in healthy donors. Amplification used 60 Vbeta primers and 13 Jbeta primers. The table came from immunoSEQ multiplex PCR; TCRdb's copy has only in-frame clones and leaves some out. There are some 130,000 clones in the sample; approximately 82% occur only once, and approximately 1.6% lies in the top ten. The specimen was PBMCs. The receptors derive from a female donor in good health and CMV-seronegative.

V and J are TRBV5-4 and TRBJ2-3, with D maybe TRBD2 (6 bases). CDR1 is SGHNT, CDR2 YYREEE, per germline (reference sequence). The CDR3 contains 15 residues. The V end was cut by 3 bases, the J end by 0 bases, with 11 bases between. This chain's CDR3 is CASSSLSGSTDTQYF. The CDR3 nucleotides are TGTGCCAGCAGCTCCCTTAGCGGAAGCACAGATACGCAGTATTTT.

The CDR3: CASSLNRAGGAWQPQHF. The DNA of the CDR3 is TGTGCCAGCAGTTTGAATCGGGCAGGGGGCGCATGGCAGCCCCAGCATTTT. This chain links TRBV28 with TRBJ1-5; 8 positions agree with TRBD1. V shed 3 bases and J 7 bases; nucleotides not matched to a gene: 14. Per the germline V gene, CDR1 is MDHEN and CDR2 is SYDVKM. The CDR3 covers 17 residues.

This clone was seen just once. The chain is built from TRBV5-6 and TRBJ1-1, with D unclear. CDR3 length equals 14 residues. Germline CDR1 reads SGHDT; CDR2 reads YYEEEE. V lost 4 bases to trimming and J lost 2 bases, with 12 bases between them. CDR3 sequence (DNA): TGTGCCAGCAGCCCCGTTCAGAAAAACACTGAAGCTTTCTTT. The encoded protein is CASSPVQKNTEAFF.

DNA for the CDR3: TGTGCCTGCAGGAGCGGAGGGGTGGATCAGCCCCAGCATTTT. Translation gives CACRSGGVDQPQHF. V and J are TRBV30 and TRBJ1-5; D is possibly TRBD1 (5 bases). V was cut by 6 bases and J by 5 bases, with 17 bases left in between. The CDR3 runs 14 residues. Germline loops: CDR1 GTSNPN, CDR2 SVGIG (reference sequence).

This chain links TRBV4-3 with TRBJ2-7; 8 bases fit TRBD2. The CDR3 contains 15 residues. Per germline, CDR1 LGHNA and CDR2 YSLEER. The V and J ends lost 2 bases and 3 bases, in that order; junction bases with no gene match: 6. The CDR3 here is CASSQSSGLVYEQYF. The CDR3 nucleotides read TGCGCCAGCAGCCAATCCTCGGGACTAGTCTACGAGCAGTACTTC.

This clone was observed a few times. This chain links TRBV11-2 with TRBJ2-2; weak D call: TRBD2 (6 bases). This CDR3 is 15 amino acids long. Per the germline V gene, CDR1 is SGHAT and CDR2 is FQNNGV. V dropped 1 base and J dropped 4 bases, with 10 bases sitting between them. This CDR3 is CASSLVGRATGELFF. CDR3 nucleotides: TGTGCCAGCAGCTTAGTCGGGAGAGCCACCGGGGAGCTGTTTTTT.

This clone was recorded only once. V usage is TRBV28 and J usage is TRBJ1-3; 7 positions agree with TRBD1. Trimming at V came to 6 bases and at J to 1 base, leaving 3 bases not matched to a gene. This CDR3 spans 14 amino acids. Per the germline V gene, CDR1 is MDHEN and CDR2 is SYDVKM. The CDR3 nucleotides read TGTGCCAGCAGGCCAGGGGGTTCTGGAAACACCATATATTTT. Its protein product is CASRPGGSGNTIYF.

CDR3 nucleotides: TGTGTCAGAAGCTTAGCCGCGAGCCAAGAGACCCAGTACTTC. Residues: CVRSLAASQETQYF. The V gene is TRBV7-5, the J gene TRBJ2-5; TRBD2 reflects the table's D call only, with no check against the DNA. TRBV7-5 is an annotated pseudogene. This CDR3 contains 14 residues.

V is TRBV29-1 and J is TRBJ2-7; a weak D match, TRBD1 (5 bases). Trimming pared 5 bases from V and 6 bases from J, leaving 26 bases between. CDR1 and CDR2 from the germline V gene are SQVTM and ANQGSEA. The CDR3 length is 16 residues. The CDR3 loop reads CSVRSSTAPTSFEQYF. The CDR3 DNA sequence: TGCAGCGTTCGGAGTTCGACAGCCCCCACTTCGTTCGAGCAGTACTTC.

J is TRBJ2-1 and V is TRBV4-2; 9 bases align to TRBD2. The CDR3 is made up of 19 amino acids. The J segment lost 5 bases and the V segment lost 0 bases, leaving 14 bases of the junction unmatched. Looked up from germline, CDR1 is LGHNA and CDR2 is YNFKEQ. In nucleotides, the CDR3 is TGTGCCAGCAGCCAAGATGGCCCCTGGGCTAGCGGGGTTAACAATGAGCAGTTCTTC. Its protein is CASSQDGPWASGVNNEQFF.

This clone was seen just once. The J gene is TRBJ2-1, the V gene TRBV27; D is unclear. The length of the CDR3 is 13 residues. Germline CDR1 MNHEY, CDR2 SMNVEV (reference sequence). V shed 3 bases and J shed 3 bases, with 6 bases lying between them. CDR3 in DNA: TGTGCCAGCAGTTTCAAACACTACAATGAGCAGTTCTTC. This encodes CASSFKHYNEQFF.

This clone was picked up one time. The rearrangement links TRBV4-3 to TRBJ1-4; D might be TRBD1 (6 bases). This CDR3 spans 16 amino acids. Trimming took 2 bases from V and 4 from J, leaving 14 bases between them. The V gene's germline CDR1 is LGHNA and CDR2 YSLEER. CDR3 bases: TGCGCCAGCAGCCAATGGCCCAGGGGAGATAATGAAAAACTGTTTTTT. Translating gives CASSQWPRGDNEKLFF.

The CDR3 region is CASSQGTGQETQYF. In DNA form, the CDR3 reads TGTGCCAGCAGCCAAGGGACAGGCCAAGAGACCCAGTACTTC. The chain is built from TRBV14 and TRBJ2-5, with 7 nucleotides matching TRBD1. Germline V gene lookup returns CDR1 SGHDN and CDR2 FVKESK. The junction had 0 bases not matched to a gene; V was cut back by 1 base and J by 1 base. This CDR3 comprises 14 residues.

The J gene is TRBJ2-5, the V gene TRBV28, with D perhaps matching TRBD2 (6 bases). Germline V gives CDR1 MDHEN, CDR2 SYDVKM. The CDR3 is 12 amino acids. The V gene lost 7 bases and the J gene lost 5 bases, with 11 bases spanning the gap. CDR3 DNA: TGTGCCAGCAACGAGCGGGTGGAGACCCAGTACTTC. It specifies CASNERVETQYF. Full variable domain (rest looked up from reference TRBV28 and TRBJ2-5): DVKVTQSSRYLVKRTGEKVFLECVQDMDHENMFWYRQDPGLGLRLIYFSYDVKMKEKGDIPEGYSVSREKKERFSLILESASTNQTSMYLCASNERVETQYFGPGTRLLVL.